The rows below give T cell receptor beta chains drawn from one sample of a study of vaccination and CD4 T cells after COVID-19. For these TCRs, the target antigens are not known. TCRdb independently ran MiXCR on the PCR reads; one entry per CDR3 protein. The sample lists some 12,000 distinct CDR3 sequences, around 50% occurring once. Sequencing was done on a sample of CD4+ T cells from blood, cultured in vitro. The receptor set was obtained from a human donor who had recovered from COVID-19. Both conserved end residues are part of each CDR3. The order of the fields is J gene, D gene, clone size, V gene, CDR3 protein, CDR3 DNA. A D gene is named only where the DNA matches it firmly. Only part of the rows carry a size: once, few, many, or a class if the clone is expanded.

>TRBJ2-3|TRBD1|NA|TRBV20-1
CSASTGQGSTDTQYF
TGCAGTGCAAGCACTGGACAGGGGAGCACAGATACGCAGTATTTT
>TRBJ2-7|NA|NA|TRBV7-8
CASSWRGQGKGLDRSSYEQYF
TGTGCCAGCAGCTGGAGGGGCCAGGGTAAGGGCCTAGATAGGAGCTCCTACGAGCAGTACTTC
>TRBJ2-7|TRBD2|few|TRBV20-1
CSAPRLAGFEQYF
TGCAGTGCCCCGCGGCTAGCGGGATTTGAGCAGTACTTC
>TRBJ2-7|NA|few|TRBV6-1
CASSVTGIREQYF
TGTGCCAGCAGTGTCACAGGGATCCGAGAGCAGTACTTC
>TRBJ2-7|NA|NA|TRBV20-1
CSARGFRASYEQYF
TGCAGTGCTAGAGGATTCAGAGCCTCCTACGAGCAGTACTTC
>TRBJ2-2|TRBD1|NA|TRBV4-1
CASSRQGSFTGELFF
TGCGCCAGCAGCCGACAGGGTAGTTTCACCGGGGAGCTGTTTTTT
>TRBJ2-5|NA|NA|TRBV6-1
CASRAMQETQYF
TGTGCCAGCAGGGCTATGCAAGAGACCCAGTACTTC
>TRBJ2-7|NA|once|TRBV9
CASSVTIGESYEQYF
TGTGCCAGCAGCGTCACTATAGGAGAATCCTACGAGCAGTACTTC
>TRBJ2-5|NA|few|TRBV20-1
CSARAAVGYQETQYF
TGCAGTGCTAGAGCCGCTGTGGGATACCAAGAGACCCAGTACTTC
>TRBJ2-5|NA|few|TRBV7-9
CASSLPLSAQETQYF
TGTGCCAGCAGCTTACCCCTGAGCGCACAAGAGACCCAGTACTTC
>TRBJ2-3|NA|NA|TRBV7-9
CASSLGQLSTDTQYF
TGTGCCAGCAGCTTAGGACAGCTTTCCACAGATACGCAGTATTTT
>TRBJ2-3|NA|NA|TRBV15
CATSRDGNSNQPQYF
TGTGCCACCAGCCGGGACGGAAATAGCAATCAGCCCCAGTATTTT
>TRBJ2-7|NA|NA|TRBV5-4
CASSLPVGEQYF
TGTGCCAGCAGCTTGCCAGTGGGCGAGCAGTACTTC
>TRBJ1-2|NA|NA|TRBV7-9
CASSFGPDYGYTF
TGTGCCAGCAGCTTTGGTCCAGACTATGGCTACACCTTC
>TRBJ2-3|TRBD1|NA|TRBV11-1
CASRHDRTGTDTQYF
TGTGCCAGCAGGCACGATCGGACAGGAACGGATACGCAGTATTTT
>TRBJ1-6|NA|NA|TRBV7-9
CASSPQAGPNSPLHF
TGTGCCAGCAGCCCCCAGGCAGGACCAAATTCACCCCTCCACTTT
>TRBJ2-5|NA|NA|TRBV30
CAWDAGQPPREKETQYF
TGTGCCTGGGACGCCGGACAGCCTCCCCGGGAAAAGGAGACCCAGTACTTC
>TRBJ2-1|NA|once|TRBV5-1
CASSLGLVYNEQFF
TGCGCCAGCAGCTTGGGACTAGTATACAATGAGCAGTTCTTC
>TRBJ2-5|NA|NA|TRBV28
CASSPRTPPLAQYF
TGTGCCAGCAGTCCCCGGACCCCCCCCCTGGCCCAGTACTTC
>TRBJ2-4|NA|few|TRBV6-1
CASQIAKNIQYF
TGTGCCAGCCAGATAGCCAAAAACATTCAGTACTTC
>TRBJ2-2|NA|few|TRBV20-1
CSAREAGGANTGELFF
TGCAGTGCTAGAGAAGCGGGCGGGGCAAACACCGGGGAGCTGTTTTTT
>TRBJ2-7|TRBD2|medium-sized|TRBV28
CASSPNSGRAIRYEQYF
TGTGCCAGCAGCCCCAATAGTGGGAGGGCCATCAGGTACGAGCAGTACTTC
>TRBJ2-5|TRBD1|NA|TRBV7-2
CASSLDRGETQYF
TGTGCCAGCAGCTTAGACAGGGGAGAGACCCAGTACTTC
>TRBJ1-1|NA|few|TRBV7-9
CASSATGNTEAFF
TGTGCCAGCAGCGCGACAGGGAACACTGAAGCTTTCTTT
>TRBJ1-2|TRBD1|large|TRBV9
CASSVALGQSYGYTF
TGTGCCAGCAGCGTAGCTCTGGGACAGTCCTATGGCTACACCTTC